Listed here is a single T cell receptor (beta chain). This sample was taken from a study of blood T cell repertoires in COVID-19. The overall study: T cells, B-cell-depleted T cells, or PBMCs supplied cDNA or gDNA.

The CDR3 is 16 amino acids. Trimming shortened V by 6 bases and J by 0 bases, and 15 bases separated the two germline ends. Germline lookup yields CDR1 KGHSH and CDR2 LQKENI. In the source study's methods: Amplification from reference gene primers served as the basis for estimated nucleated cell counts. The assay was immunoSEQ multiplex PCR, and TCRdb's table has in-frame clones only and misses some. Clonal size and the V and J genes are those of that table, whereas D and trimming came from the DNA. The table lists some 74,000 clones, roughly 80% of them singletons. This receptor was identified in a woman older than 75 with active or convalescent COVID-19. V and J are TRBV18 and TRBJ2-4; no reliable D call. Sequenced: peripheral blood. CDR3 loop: CASSGGESLAKNIQYF. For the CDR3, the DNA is TGTGCCAGCTCTGGCGGAGAGTCATTAGCCAAAAACATTCAGTACTTC.